Listed below are T cell receptor beta chains from one sample, sequenced in a study of T cell repertoires in cytomegalovirus infection. Each CDR3 protein gets one entry after TCRdb re-called the reads with MiXCR. This sample carries around 100,000 distinct CDR3 sequences, 20% to 30% of them seen once, and the ten largest clones take about two fifths. The sequencing sample was made of CD8+ T cells from PBMCs. These receptors were collected from a human donor in good health (CMV status not recorded). Some clones in this sample may be carry-over from other donors' samples. The CDR3 runs from the conserved cysteine through the conserved F or W. The D gene is left open where the match is weak.

j_gene,v_gene,d_gene,CDR3aa
TRBJ2-3,TRBV12-3/TRBV12-4,.,CASSFSGTDTQYF
TRBJ2-2,TRBV4-2,TRBD2,CASSDDWGLLSGELFF
TRBJ2-7,TRBV20-1,TRBD2,CSARRREDSYGQYF
TRBJ2-3,TRBV29-1,.,CSVELGTGEGTQYF
TRBJ1-1,TRBV20-1,TRBD1,CSAPRTGEVSNTEAFF
TRBJ2-7,TRBV7-2,TRBD1,CASSPETGAVYEQYF
TRBJ1-2,TRBV7-2,TRBD1,CASSYLPGQGRRHTF
TRBJ2-5,TRBV7-8,.,CASSLVWAARESQYF
TRBJ2-7,TRBV28,.,CASSFRGFSYEQYF
TRBJ2-7,TRBV28,TRBD1,CASSLFRGLDEQYF
TRBJ2-3,TRBV19,.,CASTFDLRTDTQYF
TRBJ2-7,TRBV20-1,.,CSAPRNGYEQYF